These 25 T cell receptor beta chains were all obtained from the same sample, sequenced in a study of shared clonotypes between healthy human individuals. Clones were read by immunoSEQ multiplex PCR, and TCRdb kept only the in-frame ones, dropping some. The data hold approximately 2.3 million clones, with 80% to 95% observed a single time. The sequenced material came from naive CD4+ T cells from PBMCs. Subset described: CD45RA+ positively selected. The receptors here all came from a man between 18 and 35 years old in good health. Some clones in this sample may be carry-over from other donors' samples.

This clone has only one observation. This rearrangement joins TRBV7-7 to TRBJ2-7; D gene uncertain. Germline lookup yields CDR1 SSHAT and CDR2 FNYEAQ (reference sequence). The length of the CDR3 is 13 residues. Trimming cost V 1 base and J 5 bases, with 9 bases left between them. DNA for the CDR3: TGTGCCAGCAGCTTAGGCAGGTTGGACGAGCAGTACTTC. Encoded protein: CASSLGRLDEQYF.

The chain employs TRBV5-1 and TRBJ2-1, with D perhaps TRBD2 (6 bases). CDR1 SGHRS and CDR2 YFSETQ come from the germline V gene. This CDR3 has 15 residues. Trimming removed 5 bases from V and 1 base from J, with 13 bases in between. The CDR3 spells CASSLGGPSYNEQFF. The DNA for the CDR3 is TGCGCCAGCAGTTTAGGAGGGCCATCCTACAATGAGCAGTTCTTC.

The count of this clone is one. The V gene is TRBV29-1, the J gene TRBJ1-2, with 9 bases lining up with TRBD1. The J segment lost 1 base and the V segment lost 6 bases, leaving 3 bases of the junction unmatched. The CDR3 consists of 13 residues. Germline CDR1 and CDR2: SQVTM and ANQGSEA. The CDR3 DNA reads as TGCAGCGTCGGACAGGGGATTAACTATGGCTACACCTTC. This sequence encodes CSVGQGINYGYTF.

In the case of this clone: Other nucleotide sequences in the sample specify the same CDR3. The chain employs TRBV7-2 and TRBJ2-1, with D possibly being TRBD2 (6 bases). Germline loops: CDR1 SGHTA, CDR2 FQGNSA. V was trimmed by 5 bases and J by 4 bases, leaving 12 bases between them. The length of the CDR3 is 14 residues. The DNA for the CDR3 is TGTGCCAGCAGCCCGGGACTGGGGTACAATGAGCAGTTCTTC. The encoded protein is CASSPGLGYNEQFF.

V is TRBV1 and J is TRBJ2-7; the table assigns TRBD1, which was not confirmed against the DNA. TRBV1 is recorded as a pseudogene. CDR3 length: 16 residues. The CDR3: CTSSPKTAAGGGEQYF. Here the CDR3 DNA reads TGCACCAGCAGCCCAAAGACGGCGGCAGGGGGAGGCGAGCAGTACTTC.

This clone was counted once. In DNA form, the CDR3 reads TGCAGCGTTGGGACAGTGGGACGTTGGGATACGCAGTATTTT. Translation gives CSVGTVGRWDTQYF. The J gene is TRBJ2-3, the V gene TRBV29-1; possible D gene TRBD1, 6 bases. Germline assignment: CDR1 SQVTM and CDR2 ANQGSEA. The CDR3 length is 14 residues. V lost 4 bases and J lost 6, with 17 bases in between.

The rearrangement uses TRBV28 and TRBJ2-7; 9 bases align to TRBD1. Unmatched junction bases numbered 8, after V lost 2 bases and J lost 6 bases. This CDR3 comprises 15 residues. Germline CDR1 MDHEN, CDR2 SYDVKM. In nucleotides, the CDR3 is TGTGCCAGCAGTTTACCGGGACAGGGTCGGTCCGAGCAGTACTTC. It encodes CASSLPGQGRSEQYF.

The genes are TRBV11-2 and TRBJ2-1; D ambiguous. The CDR3 extends over 16 amino acids. Per germline, CDR1 SGHAT and CDR2 FQNNGV. Trimming took off 1 base at V and 4 bases at J, with 14 bases between the two ends. The CDR3 DNA reads TGTGCCAGCAGCTTAGGTGGCAGCCAGGCTTACAATGAGCAGTTCTTC. Translating gives CASSLGGSQAYNEQFF.

The gene calls are TRBV5-6 and TRBJ1-1, with 7 bases fitting TRBD1. V was pared by 1 base and J by 10 bases, with 4 bases of the junction left unmatched. Germline CDR1 SGHDT, CDR2 YYEEEE. The CDR3 is 12 residues long. For the CDR3, the DNA is TGTGCCAGCAGCTTGCAGGGGGTGGGAGCTTTCTTT. Its protein is CASSLQGVGAFF.

The chain combines TRBV5-1 with TRBJ2-3, with 9 bases identical to TRBD2. The CDR3 contains 14 residues. V lost 5 bases, J lost 5 bases, and 6 bases stayed unmatched. CDR1 SGHRS and CDR2 YFSETQ come from the germline V gene. The CDR3 loop reads CASRSSGSLDTQYF. The CDR3 nucleotides are TGCGCCAGCAGGAGTAGCGGGAGCCTAGATACGCAGTATTTT.

The chain uses TRBV18 and TRBJ2-3; the D call may be TRBD1 or TRBD2 (5 bases each). The CDR3 sequence is 17 residues long. The germline V gene has CDR1 KGHSH and CDR2 LQKENI. The V and J ends lost 8 bases and 0 bases respectively, with 21 bases between them. The DNA for the CDR3 is TGTGCCAGCGCCCAGGGTAGGGGAACGGGAAGCACAGATACGCAGTATTTT. Translated: CASAQGRGTGSTDTQYF.

This clone appeared once. The chain uses TRBV30 and TRBJ1-6, with 7 bases fitting TRBD1. Unmatched junction bases numbered 8, after V lost 0 bases and J lost 9 bases. Germline CDR1 and CDR2: GTSNPN and SVGIG (reference sequence). CDR3 size: 15 residues. CDR3 nucleotide sequence: TGTGCCTGGAGTGTGGCAGGGGGATATGGTTCACCCCTCCACTTT. It specifies CAWSVAGGYGSPLHF. The full variable domain, in which reference TRBV30 and TRBJ1-6 provide the parts outside the CDR3, is SQTIHQWPATLVQPVGSPLSLECTVEGTSNPNLYWYRQAAGRGLQLLFYSVGIGQISSEVPQNLSASRPQDRQFILSSKKLLLSDSGFYLCAWSVAGGYGSPLHFGNGTRLTVT.

V gene TRBV7-9 combines with J gene TRBJ2-5; the D gene could be TRBD1 or TRBD2 (6 bases each). V lost 1 base, J lost 4 bases, and 22 bases lay in between. Germline V gene lookup returns CDR1 SEHNR and CDR2 FQNEAQ (reference sequence). The CDR3 runs to 18 residues. CDR3 DNA: TGTGCCAGCAGCTTAGGGACCACAGGGACTTGGGAGCGAGAGACCCAGTACTTC. It translates to CASSLGTTGTWERETQYF.

In its sample, this clone was seen once. The V call is TRBV6-5, the J call TRBJ2-5; D might be TRBD2 (6 bases). Trimming shortened V by 10 bases and J by 0 bases, and 12 bases separated the two germline ends. Germline lookup yields CDR1 MNHEY and CDR2 SVGAGI. The CDR3 is 13 residues long. In DNA form, the CDR3 reads TGTGCCACCAAGGGGAGGTACCAAGAGACCCAGTACTTC. This encodes CATKGRYQETQYF.

Regarding this clone: Other DNA sequences from this sample encode an identical CDR3 as well. The CDR3: CASSPTGLNEKLFF. In DNA, the CDR3 is TGTGCCAGCAGTCCGACAGGGTTAAATGAAAAACTGTTTTTT. The rearrangement joins TRBV28 to TRBJ1-4, with 7 bases matching TRBD1. The CDR3 is made up of 14 amino acids. Germline CDR1 MDHEN, CDR2 SYDVKM. The trim removed 5 bases at V and 5 bases at J, leaving 5 bases unmatched.

For this clone: Other nucleotide sequences from this sample produce the same CDR3. The chain carries TRBV5-1 and TRBJ2-7; no clear D gene. The germline CDR1 and CDR2 sequences are SGHRS and YFSETQ. Deletions cut 4 bases from V and 3 bases from J, with 8 bases between. CDR3 length: 12 residues. The CDR3 sequence is CASSPDFYEQYF. For the CDR3, the DNA is TGCGCCAGCAGCCCGGATTTCTACGAGCAGTACTTC.

The chain is built from TRBV15 and TRBJ2-1, with 14 bases lining up with TRBD2. Germline CDR1 LNHNV, CDR2 YYDKDF (reference sequence). This CDR3 is 19 amino acids long. The V and J ends lost 3 bases and 0 bases, in that order; junction bases with no gene match: 7. The CDR3 here is CATSRGWGTSGSSYNEQFF. For the CDR3, the DNA is TGTGCCACCAGCAGGGGGTGGGGGACTAGCGGGAGCTCCTACAATGAGCAGTTCTTC.

The chain employs TRBV6-5 and TRBJ1-1, with D maybe TRBD1 (5 bases). Germline V gene data show CDR1 as MNHEY and CDR2 as SVGAGI. This CDR3 contains 14 residues. V lost 5 bases and J 1 base, leaving 11 bases between the germline ends. CDR3 sequence: CASSGHASNTEAFF. The DNA for the CDR3 is TGTGCCAGCAGTGGACATGCCTCGAACACTGAAGCTTTCTTT.

CDR3 sequence: CASSPWRGREQYF. CDR3 nucleotide sequence: TGTGCCAGTAGTCCTTGGAGAGGGCGCGAGCAGTACTTC. V is TRBV19 and J is TRBJ2-7, with D perhaps TRBD2 (5 bases). CDR3 length: 13 amino acids. Germline loops: CDR1 LNHDA, CDR2 SQIVND (reference sequence). Between the trimmed V and J ends, which lost 5 bases and 6 bases, there was a span of 14 bases.

V usage is TRBV2 and J usage is TRBJ1-2; D is ambiguous. CDR1 is SNHLY, CDR2 FYNNEI, per germline. This CDR3 has 13 residues. V was cut by 8 bases and J by 5 bases, with 15 bases left in between. CDR3 amino acids: CASGMEPSYGYTF. The CDR3 coding sequence is TGTGCCAGCGGGATGGAGCCTAGTTATGGCTACACCTTC.

The CDR3 DNA reads as TGCGCCAGCAGCCTTAGCTTGAACACCGGGGAGCTGTTTTTT. Translation gives CASSLSLNTGELFF. The chain combines TRBV10-1 with TRBJ2-2; D gene ambiguous. Germline values: CDR1 WNHNN, CDR2 SYGVQD (reference sequence). Trimming cost V 6 bases and J 1 base, with 9 bases left between them. The CDR3 runs to 14 residues.

This clone was counted between two and nine times. V is TRBV29-1 and J is TRBJ2-6; D gene unclear. Germline CDR1 SQVTM, CDR2 ANQGSEA. The CDR3 extends over 11 amino acids. Trimming took 5 bases from V and 1 from J, leaving 0 bases between them. CDR3 coding DNA: TGCAGCGTTTCTGGGGCCAACGTCCTGACTTTC. This encodes CSVSGANVLTF. Looking up the rest from reference TRBV29-1 and TRBJ2-6 gives the full variable domain: SAVISQKPSRDICQRGTSLTIQCQVDSQVTMMFWYRQQPGQSLTLIATANQGSEATYESGFVIDKFPISRPNLTFSTLTVSNMSPEDSSIYLCSVSGANVLTFGAGSRLTVL.

The J gene is TRBJ2-1, the V gene TRBV5-1; D call uncertain. The V end lost 7 bases, the J end lost 10 bases, and 21 bases lay between the germline ends. Germline loops: CDR1 SGHRS, CDR2 YFSETQ. This CDR3 has 14 amino acids. CDR3 nucleotide sequence: TGCGCCAGCGGATCCCCCGCGGAACCAGGCGAGCAGTTCTTC. This sequence encodes CASGSPAEPGEQFF. The whole variable domain, filled in from reference TRBV5-1 and TRBJ2-1, reads KAGVTQTPRYLIKTRGQQVTLSCSPISGHRSVSWYQQTPGQGLQFLFEYFSETQRNKGNFPGRFSGRQFSNSRSEMNVSTLELGDSALYLCASGSPAEPGEQFFGPGTRLTVL.

The chain employs TRBV18 and TRBJ2-5; D assignment may be TRBD1 or TRBD2 (6 bases each). Germline loops: CDR1 KGHSH, CDR2 LQKENI. Trimming stripped 3 bases from V and 6 bases from J, with 17 bases between. This CDR3 spans 15 amino acids. The CDR3 spells CASSPGQLGGKTQYF. DNA for the CDR3: TGTGCCAGCTCACCCGGACAGCTCGGCGGGAAGACCCAGTACTTC.

The V gene is TRBV7-2, the J gene TRBJ2-7; D unclear. This CDR3 is built from 14 residues. Trimming pared 1 base from V and 12 bases from J, leaving 19 bases between. Germline V gene data show CDR1 as SGHTA and CDR2 as FQGNSA. The DNA of the CDR3 is TGTGCCAGCAGCTTAGAACCACTGGACCACGATTGGTACTTC. Its protein product is CASSLEPLDHDWYF.